Listed below are T cell receptor beta chains from one sample, sequenced in a study of CD8 T cells in ankylosing spondylitis. Each CDR3 protein gets one entry after TCRdb re-called the 5' RACE reads with MiXCR. The sample yields under 950,000 distinct CDR3 sequences, under 20% seen once. Source material: blood, either unsorted or a sorted T cell fraction (not recorded which). All receptors derive from a male donor with ankylosing spondylitis. CDR3s include the opening cysteine and the closing phenylalanine or tryptophan. The D gene is left open where the match is weak. Clone sizes are given selectively: once, few, many, or a class where the clone is expanded.

>TRBV19|15|.|TRBJ1-5|.
TGTGCCAGTATAAAGGGTAAGGGAAGCAATCAGCCCCAGCATTTT
CASIKGKGSNQPQHF
>TRBV28|14|.|TRBJ2-5|.
TGTGCCAGCAGTTGGGGCCAGATTCAAGAGACCCAGTACTTC
CASSWGQIQETQYF
>TRBV12-3/TRBV12-4|12|.|TRBJ2-5|few
TGTGCCAGCAGTTCCGGACCGGAGACCCAGTACTTC
CASSSGPETQYF
>TRBV29-1|14|.|TRBJ2-1|many
TGCAGCGTCCATAGCGGCAACTCCTACAATGAGCAGTTCTTC
CSVHSGNSYNEQFF
>TRBV27|14|.|TRBJ1-6|.
TGTGCCAGCAGCCCCGCGGGAGTTAATTCACCCCTCCACTTT
CASSPAGVNSPLHF
>TRBV5-1|16|.|TRBJ1-2|.
TGCGCCAGCAGCTTTTCAAACTGGGGGCAAGACTATGGCTACACCTTC
CASSFSNWGQDYGYTF
>TRBV6-2/TRBV6-3|15|.|TRBJ2-5|.
TGTGCCAGCAGTCACACAGGGTTGAGACAAGAGACCCAGTACTTC
CASSHTGLRQETQYF
>TRBV5-1|15|TRBD1|TRBJ2-5|few
TGCGCCAGCAGCTACGGGAACAGGGGGGAAGAGACCCAGTACTTC
CASSYGNRGEETQYF
>TRBV12-3/TRBV12-4|17|TRBD2|TRBJ2-1|few
TGTGCCAGCAGTGCGACTAGCGGAGCTTCCTCCTACAATGAGCAGTTCTTC
CASSATSGASSYNEQFF
>TRBV12-3/TRBV12-4|13|.|TRBJ1-5|.
TGTGCCAGCAGTTTAGCCTGGGATCAGCCCCAGCATTTT
CASSLAWDQPQHF
>TRBV5-1|17|TRBD2|TRBJ2-1|.
TGCGCCAGCAGAGGGACTAGCGACCATAGATCCTACAATGAGCAGTTCTTC
CASRGTSDHRSYNEQFF
>TRBV5-6|14|TRBD1|TRBJ2-5|few
TGTGCCAGCAGGAGACAGGGGGTTGGGGAGACCCAGTACTTC
CASRRQGVGETQYF
>TRBV5-1|14|.|TRBJ2-5|many
TGCGCCAGCAGCTCGGGGACGGATCAAGAGACCCAGTACTTC
CASSSGTDQETQYF
>TRBV19|15|.|TRBJ1-6|few
TGTGCCAGTCGCCGAGGTCACGGGGACAATTCACCCCTCCACTTT
CASRRGHGDNSPLHF
>TRBV11-2|17|TRBD2|TRBJ2-1|few
TGTGCCAGCAGCCTAGGCCCACGCGGGGGGGCCTTTTATGAGCAGTTCTTC
CASSLGPRGGAFYEQFF
>TRBV12-3/TRBV12-4|15|.|TRBJ2-7|.
TGTGCCAGCAGTTTATGGCAGGGAAGCTCCTACGAGCAGTACTTC
CASSLWQGSSYEQYF
>TRBV5-1|15|.|TRBJ1-3|few
TGCGCCAGCAGCTTGGATTCGGGGGGAGTAAACACCATATATTTT
CASSLDSGGVNTIYF
>TRBV9|13|.|TRBJ2-2|many
TGTGCCAGCAGCGTTGGGACGCCCAAGGAGCTGTTTTTT
CASSVGTPKELFF
>TRBV20-1|13|TRBD1|TRBJ1-4|.
TGCAGTGGACGACAGGGGACGAATGAAAAACTGTTTTTT
CSGRQGTNEKLFF
>TRBV5-1|16|TRBD1|TRBJ2-1|few
TGCGCCAGCAGTCCAGACAGGGGGCGAGTCTACAATGAGCAGTTCTTC
CASSPDRGRVYNEQFF
>TRBV29-1|15|.|TRBJ2-5|few
TGCAGCGTTGAAGACCCCGCACAGGGTAGGGAGACCCAGTACTTC
CSVEDPAQGRETQYF
>TRBV12-3/TRBV12-4|15|TRBD2|TRBJ2-7|.
TGTGCCAGCAGTATCCCCGGACTAGGCAATTACGAGCAGTACTTC
CASSIPGLGNYEQYF
>TRBV5-1|17|.|TRBJ2-7|many
TGCGCCAGCAGCCCGAGCGCAAACCCTAGGAGCTCCTACGAGCAGTACTTC
CASSPSANPRSSYEQYF
>TRBV10-2|16|TRBD2|TRBJ2-2|few
TGCGCCAGCAGTTCCCCCGGGACTAGTCGCACCGGGGAGCTGTTTTTT
CASSSPGTSRTGELFF
>TRBV20-1|15|.|TRBJ1-1|.
TGCAGTGCTAGACCCACCCTGGACCAGAACACTGAAGCTTTCTTT
CSARPTLDQNTEAFF
>TRBV12-3/TRBV12-4|12|.|TRBJ1-5|.
TGTGCCAGCGGACATAGCAATCAGCCCCAGCATTTT
CASGHSNQPQHF
>TRBV24-1|14|.|TRBJ2-3|.
TGTGCCACGAGGGGTAGGTGGGGCACAGATACGCAGTATTTT
CATRGRWGTDTQYF